This T cell receptor beta chain is from a study of blood T cells in healthy people across ages. At the level of the study: The template switching approach captured approximately one barcoded beta molecule for every two T cells. Study-level results: TCR beta diversity was tightly associated with the proportion of naive T cells. Donors of long life had a larger count of naive CD4+ cells and greater diversity than aged donors.

This clonotype has a handful of counts. Antigen specificity is unknown. Losses at the gene ends were 3 bases for V and 6 bases for J; bases not matched to a gene: 14. The CDR3 extends over 17 amino acids. A sample-barcoded 5' primer and a J-beta primer mix were used in a second PCR of about 7 to 12 cycles. Each CDR3 protein gets one entry after TCRdb re-called the 5' RACE reads with MiXCR. Here the sample spans about 970,000 distinct CDR3 sequences, 51% being singletons. The chain employs TRBV12-3 or TRBV12-4 and TRBJ2-1, with 7 bases lining up with TRBD2. Sequencing used blood. This TCR came from a woman in her sixties in good health. The CDR3 DNA follows: TGTGCCAGCAGTTTTCCCCTTACTAGCGACGGGGTCAATGAGCAGTTCTTC. This translates into CASSFPLTSDGVNEQFF.